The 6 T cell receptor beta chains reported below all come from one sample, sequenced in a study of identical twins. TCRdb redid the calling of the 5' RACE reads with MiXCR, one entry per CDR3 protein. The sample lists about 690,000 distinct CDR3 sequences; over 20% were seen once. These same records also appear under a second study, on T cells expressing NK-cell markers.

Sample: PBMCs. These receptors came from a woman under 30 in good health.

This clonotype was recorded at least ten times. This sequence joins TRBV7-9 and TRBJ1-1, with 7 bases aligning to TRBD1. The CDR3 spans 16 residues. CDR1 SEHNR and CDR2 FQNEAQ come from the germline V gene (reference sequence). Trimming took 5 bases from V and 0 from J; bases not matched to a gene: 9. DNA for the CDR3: TGTGCCAGCAGCCCAGGGGGGGGGTACTTGAACACTGAAGCTTTCTTT. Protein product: CASSPGGGYLNTEAFF.

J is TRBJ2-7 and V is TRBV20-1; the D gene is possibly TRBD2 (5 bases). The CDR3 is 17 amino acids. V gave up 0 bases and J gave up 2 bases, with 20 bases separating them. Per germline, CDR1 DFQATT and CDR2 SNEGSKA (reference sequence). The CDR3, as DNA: TGCAGTGCTAGAGATCGCGCCCTGTTAGGAGGCCCCTACGAGCAGTACTTC. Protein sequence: CSARDRALLGGPYEQYF.

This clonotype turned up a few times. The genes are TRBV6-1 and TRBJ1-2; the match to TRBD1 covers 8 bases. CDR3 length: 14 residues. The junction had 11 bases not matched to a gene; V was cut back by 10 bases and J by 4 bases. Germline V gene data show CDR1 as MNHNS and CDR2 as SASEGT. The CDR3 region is CAISPGQGSYGYTF. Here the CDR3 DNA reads TGTGCCATCTCCCCTGGACAGGGATCCTATGGCTACACCTTC.

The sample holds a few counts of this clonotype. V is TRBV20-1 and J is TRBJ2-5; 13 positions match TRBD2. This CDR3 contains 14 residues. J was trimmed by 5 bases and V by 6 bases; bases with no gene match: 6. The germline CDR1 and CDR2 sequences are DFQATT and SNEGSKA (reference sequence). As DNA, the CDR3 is TGCAGTGCGCCCACTAGCGGGGGGGAGGAGACCCAGTACTTC. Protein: CSAPTSGGEETQYF.

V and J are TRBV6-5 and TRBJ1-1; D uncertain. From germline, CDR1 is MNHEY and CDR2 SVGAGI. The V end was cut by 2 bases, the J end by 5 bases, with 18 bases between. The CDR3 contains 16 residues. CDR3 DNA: TGTGCCAGCAGTTACCCGGCCACGGGGAGCGCGACTGAAGCTTTCTTT. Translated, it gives CASSYPATGSATEAFF.

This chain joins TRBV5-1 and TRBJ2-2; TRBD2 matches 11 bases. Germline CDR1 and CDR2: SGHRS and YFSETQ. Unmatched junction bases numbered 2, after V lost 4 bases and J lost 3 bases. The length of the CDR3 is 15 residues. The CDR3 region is CASSPSGRHTGELFF. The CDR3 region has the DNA TGCGCCAGCAGCCCTAGCGGGAGGCACACCGGGGAGCTGTTTTTT. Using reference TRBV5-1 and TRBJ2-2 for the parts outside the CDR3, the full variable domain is KAGVTQTPRYLIKTRGQQVTLSCSPISGHRSVSWYQQTPGQGLQFLFEYFSETQRNKGNFPGRFSGRQFSNSRSEMNVSTLELGDSALYLCASSPSGRHTGELFFGEGSRLTVL.